These 19 T cell receptor beta chains came from one sample sequenced in a study of T-cell reconstitution after alpha-beta-depleted transplantation in children. TCRbeta library construction was performed incorporating unique molecular identifiers. TCRdb reprocessed the PCR reads via MiXCR and lists one record per CDR3 protein. The table lists over 200,000 distinct CDR3 sequences, about a tenth of them singletons. Material: PBMCs from the stem cell graft donor, obtained from the stem cell graft. The source is a human donor who donated a stem cell graft to a child with acute lymphoblastic leukemia.

The chain couples TRBV10-3 to TRBJ2-2; no definite D call. Trimming pared 10 bases from V and 3 bases from J, leaving 15 bases between. CDR3 length: 14 residues. Germline V gene data show CDR1 as ENHRY and CDR2 as SYGVKD. CDR3 bases: TGTGCCACCCAGATCGGGCAGGACACCGGGGAGCTGTTTTTT. It translates to CATQIGQDTGELFF.

The chain couples TRBV6-5 to TRBJ1-1; 9 nucleotides agree with TRBD1. This CDR3 comprises 16 residues. CDR1 is MNHEY and CDR2 is SVGAGI in the germline V gene. Trimming at V came to 3 bases and at J to 7 bases, leaving 12 bases not matched to a gene. CDR3 sequence (DNA): TGTGCCAGCAGTTATCCCCGGGACAGGGTACCGAATGAAGCTTTCTTT. This codes for CASSYPRDRVPNEAFF.

This clonotype has at least ten counts. V and J are TRBV6-8 and TRBJ2-7; 9 positions match TRBD1. The CDR3 length is 17 residues. Unmatched junction bases numbered 14, after V lost 2 bases and J lost 6 bases. CDR1 is MNHGY and CDR2 is SAAAGT in the germline V gene. CDR3 region: CASSYGRTGAMGAEQYF. In DNA, the CDR3 is TGTGCCAGCAGTTACGGGAGGACAGGGGCTATGGGGGCCGAGCAGTACTTC.

The chain uses TRBV20-1 and TRBJ2-1, with 10 bases aligning to TRBD1. Trimming removed 0 bases from V and 3 bases from J; junction bases left unmatched: 8. CDR3 length equals 17 residues. CDR1 and CDR2 from the germline V gene are DFQATT and SNEGSKA (reference sequence). CDR3 bases: TGCAGTGCTAGAGATAGTTGGGACAGGGGCCTCTACAATGAGCAGTTCTTC. It specifies CSARDSWDRGLYNEQFF.

The V call is TRBV15, the J call TRBJ2-2; D assignment may be TRBD1 or TRBD2 (6 bases each). CDR3 size: 15 residues. V was shortened by 5 bases and J by 6 bases, with 16 bases between the two germline ends. Per the germline V gene, CDR1 is LNHNV and CDR2 is YYDKDF (reference sequence). The CDR3: CATSETRGVSGELFF. The CDR3 coding sequence is TGTGCCACCAGCGAGACTAGGGGGGTTTCCGGGGAGCTGTTTTTT.

CDR3 DNA: TGCGCCAGCCGCCGGGACTCCGCACCAGATACGCAGTATTTT. Its protein product is CASRRDSAPDTQYF. V gene TRBV5-1 combines with J gene TRBJ2-3; perhaps TRBD2 as D (6 bases). Per germline, CDR1 SGHRS and CDR2 YFSETQ. The CDR3 runs 14 residues. Trimming left V 7 bases short and J 4 bases short, with 16 bases between.

This clonotype came up many times. V and J are TRBV29-1 and TRBJ1-6; the D gene is possibly TRBD1 (5 bases). The CDR3 contains 14 residues. V lost 4 bases and J 6 bases, leaving 13 bases between the germline ends. The germline gives CDR1 SQVTM, CDR2 ANQGSEA. This CDR3 reads CSVGGQGGNSPLHF. In DNA, the CDR3 is TGCAGCGTTGGAGGCCAGGGTGGTAATTCACCCCTCCACTTT.

The chain employs TRBV29-1 and TRBJ2-3; TRBD2 agrees at 9 bases. V shed 8 bases and J 4 bases; nucleotides not matched to a gene: 13. CDR1 and CDR2 (germline): SQVTM, ANQGSEA. This CDR3 region has 15 residues. CDR3 residues: CSTSGQRGAPDTQYF. The CDR3, as DNA: TGCAGCACCTCAGGGCAGCGGGGGGCCCCAGATACGCAGTATTTT.

This chain connects TRBV11-2 to TRBJ2-5; 9 bases match TRBD2. This CDR3 is 16 amino acids long. V shed 1 base and J 5 bases; nucleotides not matched to a gene: 8. The germline gives CDR1 SGHAT, CDR2 FQNNGV. The CDR3 loop is CASSLGASGDGETQYF. The CDR3 nucleotides are TGTGCCAGCAGCTTAGGGGCTAGCGGGGATGGTGAGACCCAGTACTTC.

This clonotype has a count of ten or more. The CDR3 spells CASSPSGGYNTGELFF. As DNA, the CDR3 is TGTGCCAGCAGCCCTAGCGGGGGGTATAACACCGGGGAGCTGTTTTTT. The chain has TRBV12-3 or TRBV12-4 and TRBJ2-2; 11 bases match TRBD2. Trimming at V came to 6 bases and at J to 2 bases, leaving 5 bases not matched to a gene. There are 16 residues in the CDR3.

This clonotype was seen at least ten times. The genes are TRBV2 and TRBJ2-7, with D perhaps TRBD1 or TRBD2 (5 bases each). Germline values: CDR1 SNHLY, CDR2 FYNNEI. The CDR3 length is 12 residues. V was cut by 3 bases and J by 4 bases, with 7 bases left in between. The CDR3 sequence is CASSDREYEQYF. The CDR3 DNA reads as TGTGCCAGCAGTGACAGGGAGTACGAGCAGTACTTC.

The J gene is TRBJ2-1, the V gene TRBV6-2 or TRBV6-3, with TRBD1 matching over 8 bases. The CDR3 has 15 amino acids. The V gene's germline CDR1 is MNHEY and CDR2 SVGEGT. V gave up 5 bases and J gave up 3 bases; unmatched junction bases: 6. The CDR3 region is CASSRDRGLYNEQFF. DNA for the CDR3: TGTGCCAGCAGTCGTGACAGGGGACTCTACAATGAGCAGTTCTTC.

There are many counts of this clonotype. The V gene is TRBV12-3 or TRBV12-4, the J gene TRBJ2-3; no reliable D call. Trimming removed 4 bases from V and 2 bases from J, with 4 bases in between. The length of the CDR3 is 12 residues. CDR3 amino acids: CASSSLTDTQYF. In DNA, the CDR3 is TGTGCCAGCAGTTCGCTCACAGATACGCAGTATTTT.

This clonotype was counted between two and nine times. The chain couples TRBV18 to TRBJ1-1, with a possible D match to TRBD1 (5 bases). CDR1 is KGHSH, CDR2 LQKENI, per germline. The CDR3 extends over 14 amino acids. V was clipped by 2 bases and J by 4 bases, with 11 bases between them. CDR3 amino acids: CASSPASGVTEAFF. The CDR3 bases are TGTGCCAGCTCACCAGCTTCGGGGGTCACTGAAGCTTTCTTT.

V usage is TRBV29-1 and J usage is TRBJ2-1; the match to TRBD2 covers 8 bases. The CDR3 extends over 13 amino acids. V shed 7 bases and J 0 bases; nucleotides not matched to a gene: 2. Germline lookup yields CDR1 SQVTM and CDR2 ANQGSEA. CDR3 amino acids: CSGSGGSYNEQFF. The CDR3, as DNA: TGCAGCGGCAGCGGGGGCTCCTACAATGAGCAGTTCTTC.

This clonotype has a handful of counts. The rearrangement joins TRBV6-2 or TRBV6-3 to TRBJ2-7; D is perhaps TRBD2 (5 bases). Trimming took 5 bases from V and 6 from J, leaving 17 bases between them. The CDR3 consists of 14 residues. Per germline, CDR1 MNHEY and CDR2 SVGEGT. CDR3: CASSTLLDSFEQYF. The CDR3 nucleotides read TGTGCCAGCAGTACCCTACTAGACTCTTTCGAGCAGTACTTC.

The V and J genes are TRBV12-3 or TRBV12-4 and TRBJ2-2; tentative D call: TRBD1 (6 bases). This CDR3 contains 14 residues. Trimming removed 8 bases at V and 3 bases at J, with 13 bases between. The CDR3 coding sequence is TGTGCCAGCGCCTGGACAGAACACACCGGGGAGCTGTTTTTT. Protein product: CASAWTEHTGELFF.

The CDR3 reads CASSSIEGTKGYYGYTF. The CDR3 DNA follows: TGTGCCAGCAGTTCCATCGAAGGGACAAAAGGCTACTATGGCTACACCTTC. This chain uses TRBV27 with TRBJ1-2, with D perhaps TRBD1 (6 bases). The ends were cut back, 4 bases at V and 3 bases at J, with 21 bases in the middle. The germline V gene has CDR1 MNHEY and CDR2 SMNVEV (reference sequence). The CDR3 runs 17 residues.

This clonotype was observed a handful of times. The gene calls are TRBV14 and TRBJ1-2, with D maybe TRBD1 (6 bases). Germline V lookup: CDR1 SGHDN, CDR2 FVKESK. V lost 2 bases and J lost 2, with 12 bases in between. The CDR3 extends over 15 amino acids. CDR3 in amino acids: CASSQYPQGNYGYTF. The CDR3 bases are TGTGCCAGCAGCCAATATCCGCAGGGGAACTATGGCTACACCTTC.